The subject of this entry is one T cell receptor (beta chain). The antigen is unknown. Other DNA sequences in the same sample also yield this CDR3. Expressed TCRB transcripts got sequenced, as all isolated RNA was reverse transcribed. The study sequenced naive, central memory and regulatory T cell samples to an average of roughly 4 million reads. The method was immunoSEQ multiplex PCR; TCRdb's version includes in-frame clones alone and lacks a portion of them. The data hold roughly 400,000 clones, with over 11% observed a single time. The V and J ends lost 1 base and 0 bases, in that order; junction bases with no gene match: 3. The CDR3 contains 16 residues. The V gene's germline CDR1 is MNHEY and CDR2 SMNVEV (reference sequence). This specimen comes from a study of beta chain features in type 1 diabetes. Broader study findings: Relative to healthy donors, patients appeared to have naive, central memory and Treg TCRB repertoires that were more similar. In every one of the four CD4+ subsets, TCRB CDR3s were moderately but significantly shorter in Type 1 diabetes patients.

Material for sequencing was naive CD4+ T cells from blood. The chain employs TRBV27 and TRBJ2-1; 7 bases line up with TRBD2. The clonotype was recovered from a man aged 25 to 40 in good health. The CDR3 is CASSLFGGSSYNEQFF. The CDR3 nucleotides read TGTGCCAGCAGTTTATTCGGGGGGAGCTCCTACAATGAGCAGTTCTTC.